These 12 T cell receptor beta chains originate from one sample sequenced in a study of metastatic and nonmetastatic thyroid tumors. From the PCR reads, TCRdb re-called clones with MiXCR. There are about 64,000 clones in the sample; just over 4% occur only once, and approximately 20% lies in the top ten. Every patient underwent thyroid surgery untreated. Sample: blood. All receptors derive from a female donor with papillary thyroid cancer or a benign thyroid nodule (not recorded which). Some clones in this sample may be carry-over from other donors' samples.

This clone was counted many times. The J gene is TRBJ1-1, the V gene TRBV5-1, with D unclear. This CDR3 region has 15 residues. The germline V gene has CDR1 SGHRS and CDR2 YFSETQ. V was trimmed by 5 bases and J by 0 bases, leaving 14 bases between them. The CDR3 bases are TGCGCCAGCAGGGGTCCTGCCCCCATGAACACTGAAGCTTTCTTT. Protein: CASRGPAPMNTEAFF.

A few counts support this clone. The V call is TRBV25-1, the J call TRBJ1-3; the match to TRBD1 covers 7 bases. Germline CDR1 and CDR2: MGHDK and SYGVNS. After removal of 2 bases from V and 3 bases from J, the junction contained 7 bases not matched to a gene. The CDR3 sequence is 16 residues long. Here the CDR3 DNA reads TGTGCCAGCAGTGAACACAACAGGGGCGATGGAAACACCATATATTTT. Its protein product is CASSEHNRGDGNTIYF.

This clone was seen more than once but under ten times. The CDR3 here is CASGRLAGNYNEQFF. DNA for the CDR3: TGTGCCAGCGGCCGGCTAGCGGGAAACTACAATGAGCAGTTCTTC. This chain connects TRBV7-9 to TRBJ2-1; 9 nucleotides agree with TRBD2. CDR3 length: 15 amino acids. V dropped 8 bases and J dropped 3; count of bases not matched to a gene: 8. Germline CDR1 SEHNR, CDR2 FQNEAQ (reference sequence).

The V call is TRBV6-2 or TRBV6-3, the J call TRBJ1-1; possibly TRBD1 for D (5 bases). V was shortened by 5 bases and J by 2 bases, with 15 bases between the two germline ends. The CDR3 loop spans 15 amino acids. Germline CDR1 MNHEY, CDR2 SVGEGT. The CDR3 spells CASSRLWGSNTEAFF. DNA for the CDR3: TGTGCCAGCAGTCGCCTATGGGGGAGTAACACTGAAGCTTTCTTT.

This clone was found many times. The chain carries TRBV7-6 and TRBJ2-5, with 10 nucleotides matching TRBD1. Germline CDR1 SGHVS, CDR2 FNYEAQ. The length of the CDR3 is 15 residues. J lost 5 bases, V lost 1 base, and 4 bases had no gene match. The chain's CDR3 is CASSLGTGGWETQYF. The CDR3 DNA reads as TGTGCCAGCAGCTTAGGGACAGGGGGTTGGGAGACCCAGTACTTC. The full variable domain, completed using reference TRBV7-6 and TRBJ2-5, is GAGVSQSPRYKVTKRGQDVALRCDPISGHVSLYWYRQALGQGPEFLTYFNYEAQQDKSGLPNDRFSAERPEGSISTLTIQRTEQRDSAMYRCASSLGTGGWETQYFGPGTRLLVL.

In its sample, this clone was seen many times. The CDR3 sequence: CASSTRDRGGGEQFF. As DNA, the CDR3 is TGTGCCAGCAGCACTCGGGACAGGGGGGGCGGTGAGCAGTTCTTC. The chain links TRBV11-3 to TRBJ2-1, with 11 bases aligning to TRBD1. The V gene's germline CDR1 is SGHNT and CDR2 YENEEA. The CDR3 runs 15 residues. V gave up 5 bases and J gave up 9 bases; unmatched junction bases: 9. The full variable domain, its missing parts supplied by reference TRBV11-3 and TRBJ2-1, is EAGVVQSPRYKIIEKKQPVAFWCNPISGHNTLYWYLQNLGQGPELLIRYENEEAVDDSQLPKDRFSAERLKGVDSTLKIQPAELGDSAVYLCASSTRDRGGGEQFFGPGTRLTVL.

As regards this clone: A read error may produce the germline difference seen at one junction end. The rearrangement uses TRBV20-1 and TRBJ1-2; D call uncertain. The CDR3 has 15 amino acids. Germline assignment: CDR1 DFQATT and CDR2 SNEGSKA (reference sequence). In DNA, the CDR3 is TGCAGTGCTAGCGGGGTCAAGGGTGTAGACTATGGCTACACATTC. This sequence encodes CSASGVKGVDYGYTF.

This clone occurred a few times. Other DNA sequences from this sample encode an identical CDR3 as well. V and J are TRBV10-2 and TRBJ2-4; TRBD1 or TRBD2 may be the D gene (6 bases each). CDR1 WSHSY and CDR2 SAAADI come from the germline V gene. The V end lost 1 base, the J end lost 4 bases, and 14 bases lay between the germline ends. The CDR3 consists of 16 residues. The CDR3 nucleotides are TGCGCCAGCAGTGAGTGGGGGGCGGTTACAAAAAACATTCAGTACTTC. Translation: CASSEWGAVTKNIQYF.

V gene TRBV6-1 combines with J gene TRBJ2-3; either TRBD1 or TRBD2 may fit D (5 bases each). The V gene's germline CDR1 is MNHNS and CDR2 SASEGT. This CDR3 region has 15 residues. With 8 bases removed from V and 0 bases from J, the gap between germline ends came to 15 bases. In DNA, the CDR3 is TGTGCCAGCCGAACGAGGGGAACTAGCACAGATACGCAGTATTTT. Protein sequence: CASRTRGTSTDTQYF.

The V and J genes are TRBV11-3 and TRBJ2-3; maybe TRBD2 (5 bases). With 2 bases removed from V and 3 bases from J, the gap between germline ends came to 21 bases. This CDR3 is built from 18 residues. Germline CDR1 SGHNT, CDR2 YENEEA. In DNA form, the CDR3 reads TGTGCCAGCAGCTTAAGTCGCATGCTAGCTGGTTTGACAGATACGCAGTATTTT. It codes for CASSLSRMLAGLTDTQYF.

This clone was recorded many times. The chain employs TRBV19 and TRBJ1-1, with 7 bases lining up with TRBD1. This CDR3 is built from 13 residues. After removal of 6 bases from V and 0 bases from J, the junction contained 1 base not matched to a gene. CDR1 and CDR2 (germline): LNHDA, SQIVND (reference sequence). The CDR3 spells CASRDRMNTEAFF. The CDR3 bases are TGTGCCAGTAGGGACAGGATGAACACTGAAGCTTTCTTT.

In its sample, this clone was seen many times. This chain uses TRBV20-1 with TRBJ2-7; a weak D match, TRBD1 (6 bases). In germline, CDR1 is DFQATT, CDR2 SNEGSKA (reference sequence). This CDR3 has 11 residues. V lost 4 bases to trimming and J lost 5 bases, with 9 bases between them. The CDR3 reads CSAKGVHEQYF. The CDR3 DNA reads TGCAGTGCTAAGGGGGTCCACGAGCAGTACTTC.